This T cell receptor beta chain is drawn from a study of technical replicates of blood from a handful of donors. Germline V gives CDR1 MNHEY, CDR2 SVGAGI. This CDR3 is 14 amino acids long. V lost 6 bases, J lost 0 bases, and 12 bases lay in between. Sequencing used immunoSEQ multiplex PCR; TCRdb keeps in-frame clones, though not all of them. Here the sample spans approximately 41,000 clones, 90% to 97% being singletons. Sequencing used T cells isolated from PBMCs. This receptor was identified in a human donor in good health. V gene TRBV6-5 combines with J gene TRBJ2-7; D uncertain. The DNA for the CDR3 is TGTGCCAGCAGCCAAATCCCGAGCTCCTACGAGCAGTACTTC. It specifies CASSQIPSSYEQYF.